The clone carrying this T cell receptor beta chain occurred many times. As yet, its antigen is unknown. The sample is drawn from a study of T-cell reconstitution after alpha-beta-depleted transplantation in children. Study results and caveats: From newly produced T cells came most of the T-cell counts and diversity one year after transplant.

It was with unique molecular identifiers that the TCRbeta library was prepared. Each CDR3 protein is one row after TCRdb ran MiXCR on the PCR reads. The sample has approximately 190,000 distinct CDR3 sequences, 6.3% seen once. V was pared by 4 bases and J by 7 bases, with 14 bases between. The germline CDR1 and CDR2 sequences are SQVTM and ANQGSEA. The CDR3 is 13 amino acids. This chain connects TRBV29-1 to TRBJ2-4; either TRBD1 or TRBD2 may fit D (5 bases each). This receptor was identified in a girl under three years old with combined immunodeficiency, due to receive a stem cell transplant. This specimen consisted of PBMCs, obtained before TCRalphabeta/CD19-depleted stem cell transplant. In nucleotides, the CDR3 is TGCAGCGTTGGGGGCCCCGGACTTAACATTCAGTACTTC. Encoded protein: CSVGGPGLNIQYF.